These 21 T cell receptor beta chains were all obtained from the same sample, sequenced in a study of shared clonotypes between healthy human individuals. TCRdb keeps only in-frame clones here, not all; method: immunoSEQ multiplex PCR. Among 400,000 to 550,000 clones listed, less than 80% were seen once. What was sequenced was PBMCs. The receptor set was obtained from a woman in her 40s in good health. Some clones in this sample may be carry-over from other donors' samples.

This rearrangement joins TRBV27 to TRBJ2-7; D might be TRBD2 (6 bases). V was pared by 7 bases and J by 3 bases, with 10 bases between. The length of the CDR3 is 12 residues. Germline-derived CDR1 and CDR2 are MNHEY and SMNVEV (reference sequence). The DNA for the CDR3 is TGTGCCAGCAAGGGACTCCACTACGAGCAGTACTTC. Translating gives CASKGLHYEQYF.

The gene calls are TRBV7-2 and TRBJ2-5, with a possible D match to TRBD2 (6 bases). Germline values: CDR1 SGHTA, CDR2 FQGNSA. The V end was cut by 8 bases, the J end by 5 bases, with 15 bases between. The CDR3 totals 13 residues. The CDR3 bases are TGTGCCAGCTCTCGGGGGACTCCGGAGACCCAGTACTTC. Translated: CASSRGTPETQYF.

The chain is built from TRBV6-1 and TRBJ1-2; 12 bases agree with TRBD1. The CDR3 is made up of 13 amino acids. The V segment lost 3 bases and the J segment 8 bases; nucleotides outside the gene matches: 1. Germline-derived CDR1 and CDR2 are MNHNS and SASEGT. CDR3 nucleotide sequence: TGTGCCAGCAGTGAGGGACAGGGGGCCGGCTACACCTTC. Protein: CASSEGQGAGYTF.

Remarks on this clone: A far larger clone is a single base away, which makes a read error likely. The rearrangement uses TRBV6-1 and TRBJ2-7; TRBD1 might be the D (6 bases). The germline V gene encodes CDR1 MNHNS and CDR2 SASEGT. The CDR3 extends over 15 amino acids. CDR3 sequence: CVSSELAGVPSEQYF. The CDR3 nucleotides are TGTGTCAGCAGTGAACTGGCAGGGGTACCTTCCGAGCAGTACTTC.

The rearrangement links TRBV2 to TRBJ1-5; TRBD1 aligns across 7 bases. V lost 6 bases to trimming and J lost 1 base; unmatched junction nucleotides: 3. This CDR3 has 14 amino acids. CDR1 SNHLY and CDR2 FYNNEI come from the germline V gene. CDR3 DNA sequence: TGTGCCAGCAGAGAGACAGGGAGCAATCAGCCCCAGCATTTT. It is translated as CASRETGSNQPQHF.

The J gene is TRBJ2-2, the V gene TRBV11-2; a weak D match, TRBD2 (6 bases). CDR1 is SGHAT, CDR2 FQNNGV, per germline. Trimming pared 0 bases from V and 2 bases from J, leaving 10 bases between. This CDR3 has 16 amino acids. Written as DNA, the CDR3 is TGTGCCAGCAGCTTAGATGGGACTCCTAACACCGGGGAGCTGTTTTTT. Its translation: CASSLDGTPNTGELFF.

To note about this clone: A much larger clone sits a single nucleotide away, making a read error possible. This chain joins TRBV27 and TRBJ1-6; D ambiguous. The CDR3 runs 16 residues. Germline values: CDR1 MNHEY, CDR2 SMNVEV (reference sequence). In nucleotides, the CDR3 is TGTGCCAGCACCCCGCGAGGCGCGGGATATAGTTCACCCCTCCACTTT. It codes for CASTPRGAGYSSPLHF.

The chain has TRBV27 and TRBJ1-2, with D unclear. The germline gives CDR1 MNHEY, CDR2 SMNVEV (reference sequence). This CDR3 region has 15 residues. The germline V and J ends were trimmed by 4 bases and 4 bases, with 16 bases remaining between them. The CDR3 here is CASSYRLSSTYGYTF. CDR3 nucleotides: TGTGCCAGCAGTTATAGGTTGTCCTCCACCTATGGCTACACCTTC.

With regard to this clone: A far larger clone is just one base off, so this is likely a read error. The chain combines TRBV7-9 with TRBJ2-3; 8 positions agree with TRBD2. The CDR3 is made up of 14 amino acids. CDR1 is SEHNR, CDR2 FQNEAQ, per germline (reference sequence). The CDR3 sequence is CASSQGLEADTQYF. In DNA, the CDR3 is TGCGCCAGCAGCCAGGGACTAGAGGCAGATACGCAGTACTTT.

V and J are TRBV5-1 and TRBJ2-1, with 7 bases that match TRBD2. CDR1 is SGHRS, CDR2 YFSETQ, per germline. The CDR3 extends over 14 amino acids. The junction had 4 bases not matched to a gene; V was cut back by 5 bases and J by 2 bases. CDR3 bases: TGCGCCAGCAGTCGAGCGGGGCCCTACAATGAGCAGTTCTTC. Translating it yields CASSRAGPYNEQFF.

The V call is TRBV5-1, the J call TRBJ2-2; TRBD1 matches at 7 bases. The CDR3 is 16 amino acids. The V segment lost 3 bases and the J segment 0 bases; nucleotides outside the gene matches: 5. Germline V gene lookup returns CDR1 SGHRS and CDR2 YFSETQ. The CDR3 bases are TGCGCCAGCAGCTGGGACAGACCCCCGAACACCGGGGAGCTGTTTTTT. Its translation: CASSWDRPPNTGELFF.

V and J are TRBV28 and TRBJ1-4; D uncertain. CDR1 and CDR2 (germline): MDHEN, SYDVKM. V was shortened by 8 bases and J by 4 bases, with 17 bases between the two germline ends. CDR3 size: 15 residues. Here the CDR3 reads CASGWAGIGNEKLFF. The CDR3 nucleotides are TGTGCCAGCGGTTGGGCGGGGATCGGTAATGAAAAACTGTTTTTT.

This chain connects TRBV7-9 to TRBJ2-3; 8 bases line up with TRBD2. The CDR3 covers 16 residues. In germline, CDR1 is SEHNR, CDR2 FQNEAQ (reference sequence). V shed 3 bases and J 1 base; nucleotides not matched to a gene: 6. This CDR3 is CASSFRGRIGTDTQYF. The CDR3 DNA reads TGTGCCAGCAGCTTCCGCGGGAGGATTGGCACAGATACGCAGTATTTT. Using reference TRBV7-9 and TRBJ2-3 for the parts outside the CDR3, the full variable domain is DTGVSQNPRHKITKRGQNVTFRCDPISEHNRLYWYRQTLGQGPEFLTYFQNEAQLEKSRLLSDRFSAERPKGSFSTLEIQRTEQGDSAMYLCASSFRGRIGTDTQYFGPGTRLTVL.

The chain employs TRBV28 and TRBJ2-4; D is tentatively TRBD1 or TRBD2 (7 bases each). Germline CDR1 and CDR2: MDHEN and SYDVKM. The CDR3 runs to 14 residues. Trimming left V 2 bases short and J 6 bases short, with 11 bases between. CDR3: CASSLPGGGNIQYF. Here the CDR3 DNA reads TGTGCCAGCAGTTTACCAGGGGGGGGAAACATTCAGTACTTC.

V and J are TRBV19 and TRBJ2-7; TRBD1 aligns across 10 bases. J gave up 4 bases and V 2 bases, and 5 bases lay outside the gene matches. The CDR3 has 15 amino acids. Germline-derived CDR1 and CDR2 are LNHDA and SQIVND (reference sequence). CDR3 protein: CASSIRGTGEYEQYF. CDR3 DNA sequence: TGTGCCAGTAGTATAAGAGGGACAGGGGAGTACGAGCAGTACTTC.

The chain uses TRBV6-5 and TRBJ1-3; 7 nucleotides match TRBD1. V lost 2 bases, J lost 2 bases, and 3 bases stayed unmatched. Germline V gives CDR1 MNHEY, CDR2 SVGAGI. The CDR3 is 15 amino acids. CDR3 sequence reads: CASSYKGQPGNTIYF. Here the CDR3 DNA reads TGTGCCAGCAGTTACAAGGGACAGCCTGGAAACACCATATATTTT.

This clone was detected only once. This chain joins TRBV2 and TRBJ1-5; the D is unclear. The CDR3 contains 12 residues. CDR1 SNHLY and CDR2 FYNNEI come from the germline V gene. Trimming cost V 7 bases and J 4 bases, with 8 bases left between them. This CDR3 reads CASKGGNQPQHF. CDR3 sequence (DNA): TGTGCCAGCAAGGGAGGTAATCAGCCCCAGCATTTT. Together with reference TRBV2 and TRBJ1-5, the CDR3 gives the full variable domain: EPEVTQTPSHQVTQMGQEVILRCVPISNHLYFYWYRQILGQKVEFLVSFYNNEISEKSEIFDDQFSVERPDGSNFTLKIRSTKLEDSAMYFCASKGGNQPQHFGDGTRLSIL.

The genes are TRBV7-9 and TRBJ2-7; 10 bases are shared with TRBD2. In germline, CDR1 is SEHNR, CDR2 FQNEAQ (reference sequence). This CDR3 contains 14 residues. Losses at the gene ends were 5 bases for V and 2 bases for J; bases not matched to a gene: 3. The CDR3 here is CASSPSGSAYEQYF. CDR3 in DNA: TGTGCCAGCAGCCCTAGCGGGAGCGCCTACGAGCAGTACTTC.

The genes are TRBV7-3 and TRBJ2-2; 7 positions agree with TRBD2. The CDR3 is 16 residues long. Germline loops: CDR1 SGHTA, CDR2 FQGTGA. The J segment lost 4 bases and the V segment lost 4 bases, leaving 9 bases of the junction unmatched. CDR3 nucleotide sequence: TGTGCCAGCAGCTCCCAAGCGGGACTCGGCACCGGGGAGCTGTTTTTT. Translated, it gives CASSSQAGLGTGELFF.

The V gene is TRBV7-2, the J gene TRBJ2-3; D not resolved. The CDR3 runs 16 residues. The germline V gene has CDR1 SGHTA and CDR2 FQGNSA. Trimming pared 1 base from V and 0 bases from J, leaving 11 bases between. Here the CDR3 reads CASSLVGQISTDTQYF. As DNA, the CDR3 is TGTGCCAGCAGCTTAGTAGGGCAGATTAGCACAGATACGCAGTATTTT.

The V call is TRBV7-8, the J call TRBJ1-4; D is perhaps TRBD1 (5 bases). Germline lookup yields CDR1 SGHVS and CDR2 FQNEAQ. Trimming took 5 bases from V and 7 from J, leaving 20 bases between them. The CDR3 extends over 16 amino acids. The CDR3 DNA sequence: TGTGCCAGCAGCCACCGGGAGGGGCGGGAGGTTGAAAAACTGTTTTTT. Amino acids: CASSHREGREVEKLFF.